This T cell receptor beta chain was documented in a study of blood T cells in healthy people across ages. Study conclusions and caveats: Correlation between TCR beta diversity and naive T cell percentage was strong. Naive and antigen-experienced cells could not be conclusively compared, given unsorted PBMCs.

This clonotype turned up a few times. Its antigen is not identified. Then a second PCR, running roughly 7 to 11 cycles, was carried out with a sample-barcoded 5' primer and a J-beta primer mix. A single record per CDR3 protein comes from TCRdb applying MiXCR to the 5' RACE reads. This table has around 850,000 distinct CDR3 sequences, about 36% appearing once. The CDR3 is 16 amino acids. J gave up 1 base and V 5 bases, and 9 bases lay outside the gene matches. Germline-derived CDR1 and CDR2 are MNHEY and SMNVEV (reference sequence). Material for sequencing was blood. The chain carries TRBV27 and TRBJ2-3; 7 bases are shared with TRBD2. The TCR was taken from a man aged 18-30 years in good health. DNA of the CDR3: TGTGCCAGCAGTACTAGACTAGCCCGGGGCACAGATACGCAGTATTTT. It is translated as CASSTRLARGTDTQYF.